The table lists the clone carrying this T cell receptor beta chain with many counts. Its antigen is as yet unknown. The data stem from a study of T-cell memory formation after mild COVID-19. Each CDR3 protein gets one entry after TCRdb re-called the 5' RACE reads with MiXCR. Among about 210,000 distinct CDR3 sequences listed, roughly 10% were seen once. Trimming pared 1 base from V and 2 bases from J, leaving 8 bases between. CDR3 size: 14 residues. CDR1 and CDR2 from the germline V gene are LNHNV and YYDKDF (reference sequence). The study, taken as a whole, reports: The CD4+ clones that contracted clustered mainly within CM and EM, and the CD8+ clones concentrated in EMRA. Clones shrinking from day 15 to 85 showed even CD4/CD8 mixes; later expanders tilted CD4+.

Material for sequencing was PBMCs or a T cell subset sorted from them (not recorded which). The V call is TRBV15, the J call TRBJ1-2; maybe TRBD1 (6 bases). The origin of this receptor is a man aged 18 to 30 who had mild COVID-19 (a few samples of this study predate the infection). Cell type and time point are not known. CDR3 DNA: TGTGCCACCAGCAGAGCCACAGGGAACTATGGCTACACCTTC. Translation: CATSRATGNYGYTF.